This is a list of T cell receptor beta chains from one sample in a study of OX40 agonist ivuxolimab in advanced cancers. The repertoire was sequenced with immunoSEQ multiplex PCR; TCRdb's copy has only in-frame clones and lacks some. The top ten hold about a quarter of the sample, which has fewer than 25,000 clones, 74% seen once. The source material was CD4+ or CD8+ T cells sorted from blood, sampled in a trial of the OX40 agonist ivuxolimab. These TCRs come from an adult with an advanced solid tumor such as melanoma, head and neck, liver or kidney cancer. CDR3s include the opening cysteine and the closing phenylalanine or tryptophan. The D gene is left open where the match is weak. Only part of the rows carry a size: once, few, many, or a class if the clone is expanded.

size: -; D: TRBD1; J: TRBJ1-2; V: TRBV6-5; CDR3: CASSPDRANYGYTF; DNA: TGTGCCAGCAGTCCCGACAGGGCGAACTATGGCTACACCTTC
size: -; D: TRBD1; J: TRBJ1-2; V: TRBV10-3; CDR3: CAISGDRVVNYGYTF; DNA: TGTGCCATCAGTGGGGACAGGGTCGTAAACTATGGCTACACCTTC
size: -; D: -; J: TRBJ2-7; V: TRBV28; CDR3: CASSLGSSYEQYF; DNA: TGTGCCAGCAGTTTGGGGAGCTCCTACGAGCAGTACTTC
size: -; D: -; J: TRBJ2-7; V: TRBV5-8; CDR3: CASSLGQLYEQYF; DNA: TGTGCCAGCAGCTTGGGACAGCTCTACGAGCAGTACTTC
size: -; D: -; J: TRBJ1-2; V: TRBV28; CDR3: CASSLSLIGGSGYTF; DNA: TGTGCCAGCAGTCTCAGCCTAATAGGGGGTAGTGGCTACACCTTC
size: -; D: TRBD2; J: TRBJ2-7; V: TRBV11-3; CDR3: CASSLDLEGTIFSYEQYF; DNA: TGTGCCAGCAGCTTAGATCTAGAGGGGACTATATTCTCCTACGAGCAGTACTTC
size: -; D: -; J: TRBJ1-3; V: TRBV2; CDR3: CASVSGRNTIYF; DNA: TGTGCCAGCGTGTCAGGGCGAAACACCATATATTTT
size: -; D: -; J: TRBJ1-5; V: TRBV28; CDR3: CASSLTPDMGNQPQHF; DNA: TGTGCCAGCAGTTTGACCCCGGACATGGGCAATCAGCCCCAGCATTTT
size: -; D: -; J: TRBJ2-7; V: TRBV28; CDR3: CASSLTGNVYEQYF; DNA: TGTGCCAGCAGTTTAACAGGGAACGTATACGAGCAGTACTTC
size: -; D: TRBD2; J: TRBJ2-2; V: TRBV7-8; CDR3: CASSLTSGGANTGELFF; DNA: TGTGCCAGCAGCTTGACTAGCGGGGGGGCGAACACCGGGGAGCTGTTTTTT
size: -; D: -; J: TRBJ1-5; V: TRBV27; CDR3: CASRTDPVWNQPQHF; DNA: TGTGCCAGCAGGACAGACCCAGTCTGGAATCAGCCCCAGCATTTT
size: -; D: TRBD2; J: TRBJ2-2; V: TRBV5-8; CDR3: CASRGRAGNSTGELFF; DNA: TGTGCCAGCAGGGGACGAGCGGGAAATAGCACCGGGGAGCTGTTTTTT
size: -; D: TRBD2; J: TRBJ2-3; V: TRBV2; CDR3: CASSRASGRPDTQYF; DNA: TGTGCCAGCAGTCGAGCTAGCGGGAGACCAGATACGCAGTATTTT
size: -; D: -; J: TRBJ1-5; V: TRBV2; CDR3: CASSTYSNQPQHF; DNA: TGTGCCAGCAGTACTTATAGCAATCAGCCCCAGCATTTT
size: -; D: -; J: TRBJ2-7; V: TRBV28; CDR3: CASTAAKGTGYEQYF; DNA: TGTGCCAGCACCGCGGCGAAAGGGACGGGTTACGAGCAGTACTTC
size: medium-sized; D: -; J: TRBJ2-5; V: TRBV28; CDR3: CASRKRDILQETQYF; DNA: TGTGCCAGCAGAAAACGGGACATCCTCCAAGAGACCCAGTACTTC
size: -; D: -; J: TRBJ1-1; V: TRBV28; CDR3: CASSLTGLGNTEAFF; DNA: TGTGCCAGCAGTTTAACAGGCCTGGGGAACACTGAAGCTTTCTTT
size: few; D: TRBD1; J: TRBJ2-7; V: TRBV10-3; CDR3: CAISEESGGNYEQYF; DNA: TGTGCCATCAGTGAAGAGTCAGGGGGCAATTACGAGCAGTACTTC
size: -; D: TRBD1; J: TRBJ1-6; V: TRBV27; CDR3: CASSIGPGGNSPLHF; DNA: TGTGCCAGCAGTATCGGTCCAGGGGGTAATTCACCCCTCCACTTT
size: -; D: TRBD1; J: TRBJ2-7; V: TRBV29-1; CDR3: CSVEGSPGQGVYEQYF; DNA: TGCAGCGTTGAAGGATCCCCGGGACAGGGGGTCTACGAGCAGTACTTC
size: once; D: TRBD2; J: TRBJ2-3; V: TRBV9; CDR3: CASSVWTGGGTDTQYF; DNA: TGTGCCAGCAGCGTATGGACCGGGGGGGGCACAGATACGCAGTATTTT
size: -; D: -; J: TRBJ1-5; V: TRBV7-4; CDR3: CASSLDFRTRAGQPQHF; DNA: TGTGCCAGCAGCTTAGATTTTCGGACAAGGGCGGGTCAGCCCCAGCATTTT
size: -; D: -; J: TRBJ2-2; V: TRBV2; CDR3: CASSELAEANTGELFF; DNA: TGTGCCAGCAGTGAATTGGCAGAGGCGAACACCGGGGAGCTGTTTTTT
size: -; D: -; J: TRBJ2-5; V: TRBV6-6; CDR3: CASSYYGRVQETQYF; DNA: TGTGCCAGCAGTTACTACGGGCGGGTCCAAGAGACCCAGTACTTC
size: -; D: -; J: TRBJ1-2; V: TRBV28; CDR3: CASSLFDSSYGYTF; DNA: TGTGCCAGCAGTTTATTTGACAGCTCCTATGGCTACACCTTC
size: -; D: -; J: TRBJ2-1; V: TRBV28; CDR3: CASSLDPHPQFF; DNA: TGTGCCAGCAGTTTAGACCCCCACCCGCAGTTCTTC
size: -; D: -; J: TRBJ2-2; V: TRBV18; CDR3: CASSPNEHTGELFF; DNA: TGTGCCAGCTCACCAAACGAACACACCGGGGAGCTGTTTTTT
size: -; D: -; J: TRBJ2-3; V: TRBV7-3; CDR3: CASSPEGLFGDTQYF; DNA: TGTGCCAGCAGCCCAGAGGGACTGTTTGGCGATACGCAGTATTTT
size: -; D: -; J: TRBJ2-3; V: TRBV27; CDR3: CASSFRGRLITDTQYF; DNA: TGTGCCAGCAGTTTCAGGGGTCGACTAATCACAGATACGCAGTATTTT
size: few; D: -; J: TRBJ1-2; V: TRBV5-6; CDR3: CASSLEGGYTF; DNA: TGTGCCAGCAGCTTGGAAGGAGGCTACACCTTC
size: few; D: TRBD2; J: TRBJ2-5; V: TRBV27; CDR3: CASSLSRGGETQYF; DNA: TGTGCCAGCAGTTTATCGCGGGGGGGGGAGACCCAGTACTTC
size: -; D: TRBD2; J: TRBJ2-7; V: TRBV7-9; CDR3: CASTNLAGGRYEQYF; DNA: TGTGCCAGCACCAACCTAGCGGGAGGGCGGTACGAGCAGTACTTC
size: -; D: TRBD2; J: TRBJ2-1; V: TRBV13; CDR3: CASSTRGGSYNEQFF; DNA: TGTGCCAGCAGCACCAGAGGCGGGAGCTACAATGAGCAGTTCTTC
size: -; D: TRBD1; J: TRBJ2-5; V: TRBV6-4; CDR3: CASRTGGEGTQYF; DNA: TGTGCCAGCAGGACAGGGGGCGAAGGGACCCAGTACTTC
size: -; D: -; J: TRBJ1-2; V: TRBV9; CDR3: CASSVAGAPVGYTF; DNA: TGTGCCAGCAGCGTAGCCGGTGCACCCGTTGGCTACACCTTC
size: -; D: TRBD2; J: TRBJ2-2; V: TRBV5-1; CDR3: CASSEGLAGRGELFF; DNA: TGCGCCAGCAGCGAGGGACTAGCGGGACGCGGGGAGCTGTTTTTT
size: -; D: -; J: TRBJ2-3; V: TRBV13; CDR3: CASSSRSDTQYF; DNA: TGTGCCAGCAGCTCCAGGTCGGATACGCAGTATTTT
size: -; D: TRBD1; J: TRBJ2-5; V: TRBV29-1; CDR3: CSVESGQPQETQYF; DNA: TGCAGCGTTGAATCGGGACAGCCTCAAGAGACCCAGTACTTC
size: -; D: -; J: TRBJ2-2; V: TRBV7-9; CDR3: CASSLPGSGELFF; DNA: TGTGCCAGCAGCTTACCGGGGTCCGGGGAGCTGTTTTTT
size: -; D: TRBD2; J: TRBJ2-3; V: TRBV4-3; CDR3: CASSQGLAGNTDTQYF; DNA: TGCGCCAGCAGCCAAGGACTAGCGGGGAACACAGATACGCAGTATTTT
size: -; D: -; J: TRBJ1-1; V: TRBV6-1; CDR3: CASSEAKGHTEAFF; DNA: TGTGCCAGCAGTGAAGCGAAGGGGCATACTGAAGCTTTCTTT
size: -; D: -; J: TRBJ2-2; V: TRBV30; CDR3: CAWGLEHFITGELFF; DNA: TGTGCCTGGGGATTGGAACACTTCATCACCGGGGAGCTGTTTTTT
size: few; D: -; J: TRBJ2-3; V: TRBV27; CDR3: CASSFGGTDTQYF; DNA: TGTGCCAGCAGTTTCGGGGGCACAGATACGCAGTATTTT
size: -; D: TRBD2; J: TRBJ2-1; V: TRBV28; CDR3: CASSGAGTSIEMGEQFF; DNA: TGTGCCAGCAGTGGCGCCGGGACTAGTATTGAGATGGGCGAGCAGTTCTTC
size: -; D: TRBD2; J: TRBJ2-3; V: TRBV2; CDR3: CATQRLAYTTDTQYF; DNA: TGTGCCACCCAAAGACTAGCGTACACCACAGATACGCAGTATTTT
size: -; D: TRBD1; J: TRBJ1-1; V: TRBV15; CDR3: CATSLDRGRNTEAFF; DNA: TGTGCCACCAGCCTCGACAGGGGGCGCAACACTGAAGCTTTCTTT
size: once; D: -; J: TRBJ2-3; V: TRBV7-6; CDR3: CASSLSGGRSTDTQYF; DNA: TGTGCCAGCAGCTTAAGTGGGGGCCGAAGCACAGATACGCAGTATTTT
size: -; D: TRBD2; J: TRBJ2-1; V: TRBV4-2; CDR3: CASSQAILAGRSYNEQFF; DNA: TGTGCCAGCAGCCAAGCAATCCTAGCGGGGCGATCCTACAATGAGCAGTTCTTC
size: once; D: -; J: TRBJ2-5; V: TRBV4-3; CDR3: CASSHERSYQETQYF; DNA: TGCGCCAGCAGCCACGAGAGGAGCTACCAAGAGACCCAGTACTTC
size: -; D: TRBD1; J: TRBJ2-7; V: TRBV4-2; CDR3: CASSQTGSYEQYF; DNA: TGTGCCAGCAGCCAGACAGGGTCCTACGAGCAGTACTTC
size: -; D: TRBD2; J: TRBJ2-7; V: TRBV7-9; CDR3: CASSLVWVAGGTEQYF; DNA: TGTGCCAGCAGCTTAGTATGGGTAGCGGGAGGGACCGAGCAGTACTTC
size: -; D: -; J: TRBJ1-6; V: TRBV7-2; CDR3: CASSFIGLGDSPLHF; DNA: TGTGCCAGCAGCTTTATCGGACTGGGGGATTCACCCCTCCACTTT
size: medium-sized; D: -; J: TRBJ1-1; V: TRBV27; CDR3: CASSLKTGNTEAFF; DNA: TGTGCCAGCAGTTTAAAGACAGGGAACACTGAAGCTTTCTTT
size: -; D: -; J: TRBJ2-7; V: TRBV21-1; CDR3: CASSKKAGWGAYEQYF; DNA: TGTGCCAGCAGCAAAAAGGCGGGTTGGGGGGCCTACGAGCAGTACTTC
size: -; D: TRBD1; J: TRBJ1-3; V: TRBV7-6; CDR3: CASSSGQGATGNTIYF; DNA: TGTGCCAGCAGCTCTGGACAGGGGGCGACCGGAAACACCATATATTTT
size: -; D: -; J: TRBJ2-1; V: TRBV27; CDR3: CASSPRWGEGSEQFF; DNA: TGTGCCAGCAGTCCCCGTTGGGGCGAGGGGTCTGAGCAGTTCTTC
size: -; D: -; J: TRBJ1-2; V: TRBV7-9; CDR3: CASSFVSGYGYTF; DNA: TGTGCCAGCAGCTTCGTGTCAGGGTATGGCTACACCTTC
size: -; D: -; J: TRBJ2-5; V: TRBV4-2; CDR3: CASSQELGSETQYF; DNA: TGTGCCAGCAGCCAAGAATTGGGTTCAGAGACCCAGTACTTC
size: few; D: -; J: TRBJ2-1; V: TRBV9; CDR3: CASSAVGTPSNEQFF; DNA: TGTGCCAGCAGCGCAGTCGGGACCCCCTCCAATGAGCAGTTCTTC
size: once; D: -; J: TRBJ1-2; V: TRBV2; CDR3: CASEGSGTSAGHTF; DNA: TGTGCCAGCGAGGGGTCTGGGACCTCTGCGGGACACACCTTC